This T cell receptor (beta chain) came from a study of CD4 and CD8 cells across lung adenocarcinoma regions. Germline CDR1 MNHEY, CDR2 SMNVEV (reference sequence). The CDR3 totals 16 residues. V was shortened by 6 bases and J by 10 bases, with 25 bases between the two germline ends. In its sample, this clonotype was seen once. Using its own MiXCR run on the PCR reads, TCRdb lists one record per CDR3 protein. The data show 22,000 or so distinct CDR3 sequences, roughly half seen once. The patients had localized lung adenocarcinoma, a non-small cell subtype. This chain joins TRBV27 and TRBJ2-4; D gene uncertain. Source material: CD8+ T cells from the center of a lung tumor. The sequence derives from a female donor with lung adenocarcinoma. The CD4 and CD8 labels of this study may be unreliable. This CDR3 reads CASRKQGRPDQEIQYF. The CDR3, as DNA: TGTGCCAGCAGAAAACAAGGACGCCCTGACCAAGAGATTCAGTACTTC.